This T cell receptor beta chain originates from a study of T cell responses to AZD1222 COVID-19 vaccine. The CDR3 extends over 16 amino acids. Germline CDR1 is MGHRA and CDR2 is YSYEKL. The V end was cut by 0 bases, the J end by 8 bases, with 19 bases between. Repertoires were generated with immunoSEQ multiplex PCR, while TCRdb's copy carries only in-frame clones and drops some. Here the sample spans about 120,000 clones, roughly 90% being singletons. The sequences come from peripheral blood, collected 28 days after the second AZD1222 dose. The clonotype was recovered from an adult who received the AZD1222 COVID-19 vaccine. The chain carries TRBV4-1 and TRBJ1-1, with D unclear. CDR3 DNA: TGCGCCAGCAGCCAAGATGATTGGGTGACTCTGGGCGAAGCTTTCTTT. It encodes CASSQDDWVTLGEAFF.